Below, 31 T cell receptor beta chains from the same sample are listed, as sequenced in a study of cytomegalovirus exposure and HLA in healthy donors. Primers: 60 Vbeta forward and 13 Jbeta reverse. The data were produced by immunoSEQ multiplex PCR, yet TCRdb's version contains in-frame clones alone and is incomplete. In all, the sample yields 150,000 to 200,000 clones. What was sequenced was PBMCs. These receptors were collected from a woman aged 18-30 years in good health and CMV-seropositive.

The chain joins TRBV11-2 to TRBJ2-1; possibly TRBD2 for D (6 bases). Trimming removed 7 bases at V and 0 bases at J, with 13 bases between. The CDR3 loop spans 15 amino acids. Germline CDR1 reads SGHAT; CDR2 reads FQNNGV. The DNA for the CDR3 is TGTGCCAGCACCTTTAGCGGATCCTCCTACAATGAGCAGTTCTTC. Its translation: CASTFSGSSYNEQFF.

For the CDR3, the DNA is TGTGCCAGCAGCATTCTAGCGGGGGTAAATAATGAGCAGTTCTTC. Protein sequence: CASSILAGVNNEQFF. This chain joins TRBV6-6 and TRBJ2-1; 10 nucleotides agree with TRBD2. V shed 6 bases and J 7 bases; nucleotides not matched to a gene: 9. The CDR3 length is 15 residues. Germline V gene data show CDR1 as MNHNY and CDR2 as SVGAGI (reference sequence).

J is TRBJ2-3 and V is TRBV5-1; D is perhaps TRBD2 (6 bases). CDR1 and CDR2 (germline): SGHRS, YFSETQ. V lost 1 base and J 0 bases, leaving 12 bases between the germline ends. This CDR3 comprises 16 residues. The DNA of the CDR3 is TGCGCCAGCAGCTTGAGGCTAGCGAGTAGCACAGATACGCAGTATTTT. As protein: CASSLRLASSTDTQYF.

The chain employs TRBV27 and TRBJ1-5, with D uncertain. Germline CDR1 MNHEY, CDR2 SMNVEV (reference sequence). The V gene lost 10 bases and the J gene lost 9 bases, with 19 bases spanning the gap. The CDR3 length is 13 residues. CDR3 sequence (DNA): TGTGCCACCCGTGGGAGGGCCCCGGGGCCCCAGCATTTT. Translation gives CATRGRAPGPQHF.

V and J are TRBV11-2 and TRBJ2-3; a weak D match, TRBD1 (6 bases). The CDR3 runs to 14 residues. Per germline, CDR1 SGHAT and CDR2 FQNNGV. The germline V and J ends were trimmed by 3 bases and 0 bases, with 7 bases remaining between them. The CDR3 protein is CASSLGQSTDTQYF. The CDR3 nucleotides read TGTGCCAGCAGCTTGGGACAAAGCACAGATACGCAGTATTTT.

The CDR3 DNA is TGTGCCAGCAGGGCCGGGACAGGGGTGGACGGGGAGCTGTTTTTT. It codes for CASRAGTGVDGELFF. The chain carries TRBV5-4 and TRBJ2-2; 10 bases fit TRBD1. Germline V CDR1 and CDR2: SGHNT, YYREEE (reference sequence). V lost 5 bases and J lost 7; bases outside the gene matches: 8. The CDR3 is 15 residues long. Full variable domain (rest looked up from reference TRBV5-4 and TRBJ2-2): ETGVTQSPTHLIKTRGQQVTLRCSSQSGHNTVSWYQQALGQGPQFIFQYYREEENGRGNFPPRFSGLQFPNYSSELNVNALELDDSALYLCASRAGTGVDGELFFGEGSRLTVL.

This chain joins TRBV7-2 and TRBJ1-4, with 9 bases lining up with TRBD1. Germline V gene lookup returns CDR1 SGHTA and CDR2 FQGNSA. This CDR3 region has 13 residues. J was trimmed by 14 bases and V by 4 bases; bases with no gene match: 8. The CDR3 region has the DNA TGTGCCAGCAGCTCGCTGGGGACAGGGAGTCTGTTTTTT. Its translation is CASSSLGTGSLFF.

The chain carries TRBV7-9 and TRBJ1-1; 10 nucleotides line up with TRBD1. V gave up 5 bases and J gave up 1 base; unmatched junction bases: 4. In germline, CDR1 is SEHNR, CDR2 FQNEAQ (reference sequence). This CDR3 is 15 amino acids long. CDR3 DNA sequence: TGTGCCAGCAGCATGCGGGACAGGGGGAACACTGAAGCTTTCTTT. This codes for CASSMRDRGNTEAFF. The entire variable domain, with the rest obtained from reference TRBV7-9 and TRBJ1-1, is as follows: DTGVSQNPRHKITKRGQNVTFRCDPISEHNRLYWYRQTLGQGPEFLTYFQNEAQLEKSRLLSDRFSAERPKGSFSTLEIQRTEQGDSAMYLCASSMRDRGNTEAFFGQGTRLTVV.

V is TRBV7-9 and J is TRBJ2-3; 8 bases are shared with TRBD1. The V and J ends lost 5 bases and 3 bases, in that order; junction bases with no gene match: 10. This CDR3 comprises 16 residues. The germline V gene encodes CDR1 SEHNR and CDR2 FQNEAQ (reference sequence). CDR3 DNA: TGTGCCAGCAGCCGCCGGGACAGGAGAGGAACAGATACGCAGTATTTT. This codes for CASSRRDRRGTDTQYF.

The chain uses TRBV5-1 and TRBJ2-3; D is perhaps TRBD2 (5 bases). CDR3 length: 14 residues. V lost 1 base to trimming and J lost 4 bases, with 10 bases between them. Per germline, CDR1 SGHRS and CDR2 YFSETQ. The CDR3 coding sequence is TGCGCCAGCAGCTTGAACGGGGAATCAGATACGCAGTATTTT. It is translated as CASSLNGESDTQYF.

The genes are TRBV5-1 and TRBJ2-3; no clear D gene. Trimming took 4 bases from V and 2 from J, leaving 5 bases between them. Per germline, CDR1 SGHRS and CDR2 YFSETQ. The CDR3 has 12 residues. CDR3: CASSATTDTQYF. CDR3 nucleotide sequence: TGCGCCAGCAGCGCTACCACAGATACGCAGTATTTT.

The rearrangement links TRBV6-1 to TRBJ2-7; TRBD2 might be the D (6 bases). V was pared by 7 bases and J by 3 bases, with 19 bases between. CDR1 and CDR2 (germline): MNHNS, SASEGT. There are 15 residues in the CDR3. In nucleotides, the CDR3 is TGTGCCAGCACCGAACTGGGGACTCCGAGCTACGAGCAGTACTTC. It codes for CASTELGTPSYEQYF.

The V call is TRBV9, the J call TRBJ2-7, with TRBD2 matching 9 bases. The J segment lost 2 bases and the V segment lost 4 bases, leaving 7 bases of the junction unmatched. The CDR3 extends over 15 amino acids. Germline-derived CDR1 and CDR2 are SGDLS and YYNGEE. CDR3: CASSISAGGTYEQYF. CDR3 DNA: TGTGCCAGCAGCATCTCAGCGGGAGGAACCTACGAGCAGTACTTC.

The genes are TRBV19 and TRBJ1-2; no reliable D call. CDR1 is LNHDA, CDR2 SQIVND, per germline (reference sequence). This CDR3 is built from 16 residues. The V end lost 0 bases, the J end lost 4 bases, and 15 bases lay between the germline ends. CDR3 protein: CASSIDTEARVYGYTF. Here the CDR3 DNA reads TGTGCCAGTAGTATAGATACGGAGGCGAGGGTCTATGGCTACACCTTC.

This rearrangement joins TRBV4-1 to TRBJ1-2; TRBD1 matches 8 bases. This CDR3 has 15 residues. Germline-derived CDR1 and CDR2 are MGHRA and YSYEKL. The V gene end was trimmed by 4 bases and the J gene end by 7 bases; junction bases not matched to a gene: 11. As DNA, the CDR3 is TGCGCCAGCAGCCTGGAGATGGGGCAGGGGGCTGGCTACACCTTC. Translating it yields CASSLEMGQGAGYTF.

The chain carries TRBV4-1 and TRBJ1-6; weak D call: TRBD1 (5 bases). The germline CDR1 and CDR2 sequences are MGHRA and YSYEKL. This CDR3 is 19 amino acids long. V was trimmed by 2 bases and J by 0 bases, leaving 17 bases between them. The chain's CDR3 is CASSQNPSGGYSYNSPLHF. DNA for the CDR3: TGCGCCAGCAGCCAAAACCCTTCCGGGGGATACTCCTATAATTCACCCCTCCACTTT.

The V and J genes are TRBV2 and TRBJ2-2, with 7 nucleotides matching TRBD1. The germline V gene has CDR1 SNHLY and CDR2 FYNNEI. CDR3 length: 13 residues. V shed 7 bases and J 5 bases; nucleotides not matched to a gene: 4. CDR3 DNA: TGTGCCAGCATACAGGGGCGAACCGGGGAGCTGTTTTTT. Its protein is CASIQGRTGELFF.

The V and J genes are TRBV6-5 and TRBJ1-1, with D possibly being TRBD1 (6 bases). This CDR3 region has 14 residues. The V gene lost 3 bases and the J gene lost 2 bases, with 10 bases spanning the gap. The germline CDR1 and CDR2 sequences are MNHEY and SVGAGI. Here the CDR3 reads CASSYDRRNTEAFF. CDR3 sequence (DNA): TGTGCCAGCAGTTATGACAGGCGCAACACTGAAGCTTTCTTT.

V usage is TRBV4-1 and J usage is TRBJ1-2; D is possibly TRBD1 (6 bases). The CDR3 totals 15 residues. V lost 3 bases to trimming and J lost 3 bases, with 14 bases between them. Germline lookup yields CDR1 MGHRA and CDR2 YSYEKL. As DNA, the CDR3 is TGCGCCAGCAGCCAGGCCCGGACAGACTACTATGGCTACACCTTC. This gives the protein CASSQARTDYYGYTF.

The chain has TRBV11-2 and TRBJ2-1; a possible D gene is TRBD2 (5 bases). With 2 bases removed from V and 3 bases from J, the gap between germline ends came to 14 bases. The germline V gene encodes CDR1 SGHAT and CDR2 FQNNGV. This CDR3 has 16 residues. This CDR3 is CASSLNPLSGYNEQFF. In DNA form, the CDR3 reads TGTGCCAGCAGCTTAAACCCTTTGAGCGGCTACAATGAGCAGTTCTTC. Full variable domain (rest looked up from reference TRBV11-2 and TRBJ2-1): EAGVAQSPRYKIIEKRQSVAFWCNPISGHATLYWYQQILGQGPKLLIQFQNNGVVDDSQLPKDRFSAERLKGVDSTLKIQPAKLEDSAVYLCASSLNPLSGYNEQFFGPGTRLTVL.

The rearrangement links TRBV4-2 to TRBJ2-1; D may be TRBD2 (5 bases). V lost 0 bases to trimming and J lost 4 bases, with 10 bases between them. CDR3 length equals 15 residues. Germline CDR1 is LGHNA and CDR2 is YNFKEQ. CDR3 nucleotides: TGTGCCAGCAGCCAAGAGAGGCTAGCTTACAATGAGCAGTTCTTC. Translation gives CASSQERLAYNEQFF.

This chain joins TRBV5-4 and TRBJ2-3; 10 bases align to TRBD2. The CDR3 loop spans 16 amino acids. Germline CDR1 reads SGHNT; CDR2 reads YYREEE (reference sequence). After removal of 0 bases from V and 5 bases from J, the junction contained 6 bases not matched to a gene. The CDR3 DNA follows: TGTGCCAGCAGCTTGGCAACTAGCGGGATCGAAGATACGCAGTATTTT. Protein sequence: CASSLATSGIEDTQYF.

The rearrangement uses TRBV12-5 and TRBJ2-7; a possible D gene is TRBD1 (5 bases). V was clipped by 3 bases and J by 0 bases, with 6 bases between them. From germline, CDR1 is LGHNT and CDR2 FRNRAP. This CDR3 is built from 13 residues. CDR3 nucleotides: TGTGCTAGTGGTTTAGGGGACTCCTACGAGCAGTACTTC. This codes for CASGLGDSYEQYF. Full variable domain (outside the CDR3, taken from reference TRBV12-5 and TRBJ2-7): DARVTQTPRHKVTEMGQEVTMRCQPILGHNTVFWYRQTMMQGLELLAYFRNRAPLDDSGMPKDRFSAEMPDATLATLKIQPSEPRDSAVYFCASGLGDSYEQYFGPGTRLTVT.

This chain links TRBV11-2 with TRBJ2-1; 15 nucleotides match TRBD2. Trimming at V came to 2 bases and at J to 4 bases, leaving 3 bases not matched to a gene. The CDR3 is 17 amino acids. Germline CDR1 reads SGHAT; CDR2 reads FQNNGV. The CDR3 sequence: CASSLIGLAGGYNEQFF. The DNA for the CDR3 is TGTGCCAGCAGCTTAATAGGACTAGCGGGAGGGTACAATGAGCAGTTCTTC.

The gene calls are TRBV11-1 and TRBJ2-7, with TRBD2 identical over 7 bases. Losses at the gene ends were 0 bases for V and 2 bases for J; bases not matched to a gene: 7. Germline values: CDR1 SGHAT, CDR2 FQDESV (reference sequence). CDR3 length: 16 amino acids. The CDR3 loop reads CASSLAGGSIPYEQYF. In DNA form, the CDR3 reads TGTGCCAGCAGCTTAGCCGGGGGGAGTATCCCCTACGAGCAGTACTTC.

The chain links TRBV27 to TRBJ2-1; D unresolved. The CDR3 contains 15 residues. Germline V CDR1 and CDR2: MNHEY, SMNVEV (reference sequence). V lost 6 bases and J 9 bases, leaving 21 bases between the germline ends. CDR3: CASSPLPRLSGEQFF. DNA for the CDR3: TGTGCCAGCAGCCCATTGCCTCGGTTGTCGGGTGAGCAGTTCTTC.

The chain employs TRBV19 and TRBJ2-7, with D perhaps TRBD2 (5 bases). The CDR3 consists of 14 residues. Deletions cut 6 bases from V and 2 bases from J, with 14 bases between. The germline V gene encodes CDR1 LNHDA and CDR2 SQIVND (reference sequence). CDR3 region: CASRPTGNTYEQYF. In nucleotides, the CDR3 is TGTGCCAGTAGACCCACCGGGAATACCTACGAGCAGTACTTC.

The chain recombines TRBV6-5 with TRBJ1-6; the match to TRBD1 covers 8 bases. Germline V gene sequence: CDR1 MNHEY, CDR2 SVGAGI. The CDR3 is 13 residues long. V shed 6 bases, J shed 10 bases, and the junction held 5 bases outside the gene matches. CDR3 in amino acids: CASRGQGGSPLHF. Here the CDR3 DNA reads TGTGCCAGCAGAGGACAGGGTGGCTCACCCCTCCACTTT.

The J gene is TRBJ2-7, the V gene TRBV5-4; 16 nucleotides agree with TRBD2. Germline CDR1 and CDR2: SGHNT and YYREEE (reference sequence). V was pared by 3 bases and J by 12 bases, with 18 bases of the junction left unmatched. The CDR3 runs to 18 residues. The CDR3 sequence is CASSSWGLAGGPTHSRYF. The CDR3 DNA sequence: TGTGCCAGCAGCTCCTGGGGACTAGCGGGAGGGCCAACACATTCGAGGTACTTC.

The CDR3 here is CAISITTGEKSNQPQHF. The CDR3 DNA reads TGTGCCATCAGTATTACGACAGGGGAAAAGAGCAATCAGCCCCAGCATTTT. The chain has TRBV10-3 and TRBJ1-5; 8 bases match TRBD1. V shed 5 bases and J 1 base; nucleotides not matched to a gene: 10. Germline-derived CDR1 and CDR2 are ENHRY and SYGVKD. The CDR3 loop spans 17 amino acids.

The CDR3 here is CASTEGVWETQYF. CDR3 nucleotide sequence: TGTGCCAGCACCGAAGGGGTGTGGGAGACCCAGTACTTC. The rearrangement joins TRBV6-1 to TRBJ2-5; tentatively, D is TRBD1 (5 bases). The CDR3 runs to 13 residues. Germline V gene data show CDR1 as MNHNS and CDR2 as SASEGT. The ends were cut back, 7 bases at V and 5 bases at J, with 14 bases in the middle.